This TCR beta chain was recovered during a study of shared clonotypes between healthy human individuals. Healthy HIV-negative adults with no recent acute infections or vaccinations were recruited as donors. The run depth of the assay was deep. Over several immunoSEQ plates, each subset's genomic DNA was distributed in even portions. The table came from immunoSEQ multiplex PCR; TCRdb's copy has only in-frame clones and leaves some out. The table shows about 470,000 clones, with more than 75% occurring only once. Notes on the study in general: Apart from blood, nothing was sampled; tissue repertoires likely differ.

On this clone itself: Its antigen is still unknown. A much larger clone lies a single base off, so this may be a read error. This specimen includes other DNA sequences encoding the same CDR3.

Germline loops: CDR1 MNHEY, CDR2 SVGAGI. The CDR3 has 13 residues. Trimming left V 5 bases short and J 0 bases short, with 6 bases between. Sequenced material: PBMCs. The chain has TRBV6-5 and TRBJ2-3; either TRBD1 or TRBD2 may fit D (5 bases each). The sequence derives from a woman aged 40 to 50 in good health. Some clones in this sample may be carry-over from other donors' samples. The CDR3 protein is CASSRDSTDTQYF. CDR3 DNA sequence: TGTGCCAGCAGTAGGGACAGCACAGATACGCAGTATTTT.